This T cell receptor beta chain appears in the sequencing data of a study of T cell clonotyping in hematopoietic cell transplantation. The study's findings and limits: Few recipient clonotypes overlapped donors; over 95% were de novo at given depth. Recipient TCR diversity dropped after transplant; expanded clonotypes rose from day 30 to 180. Broader posttransplant TCR repertoire diversity was predicted by graft donor and pretransplant recipient Inverse Simpson Index values.

This table comes from immunoSEQ multiplex PCR, and its TCRdb copy is limited to in-frame clones, with some not included. The table has under 9,000 clones, under 70% seen once. The ends were cut back, 4 bases at V and 1 base at J, with 4 bases in the middle. CDR1 is SQVTM and CDR2 is ANQGSEA in the germline V gene. The CDR3 covers 11 residues. With regard to this clone: As yet, its antigen is unknown.

The genes are TRBV29-1 and TRBJ1-1; D is uncertain. The sequence was obtained from a male patient aged 60 to 75 who had an allogeneic stem cell transplant from an unrelated donor, so the T cells may come from the graft donor. Some clones in this sample may be carry-over from other donors' samples. The material was peripheral blood mononuclear cells, obtained 100 days after allogeneic stem cell transplant. CDR3 DNA sequence: TGCAGCGTTGCGGAGAACACTGAAGCTTTCTTT. It is translated as CSVAENTEAFF.